Presented here are 28 T cell receptor beta chains from one specimen sequenced in a study of beta chain features in type 1 diabetes (dated by TCRdb to between 2018 and 2020). Overall study results and their limits: Type 1 diabetes patients showed a moderate but significant shortening of TCRB CDR3 length in all four CD4+ subsets.

Library preparation employed the immunoSEQ multiplex PCR assay. The High Capacity cDNA Reverse Transcription Kit was used to reverse transcribe all of the isolated RNA, meaning that expressed TCRB transcripts were what got sequenced. The source is immuneACCESS, and TCRdb retained only in-frame sequences with V and J called. Part of the clones is not carried over; for the studies checked, unresolved V genes explain less than half of this, and the remainder is unexplained. The sample yields 300,000 to 450,000 clones; over 9.5% were counted once. The ten largest clones represent around 0.01% of the sample. These receptors' targets are unknown. The sequenced material came from naive CD4+ T cells from blood. The cell subset or site label, as the study defines it: true naive CD4+ T cells. The receptor set was obtained from a woman in her late teens or twenties with type 1 diabetes.

The chain couples TRBV29-1 to TRBJ2-5; 10 nucleotides align to TRBD2. Germline-derived CDR1 and CDR2 are SQVTM and ANQGSEA. V lost 5 bases, J lost 7 bases, and 7 bases stayed unmatched. The CDR3 spans 13 residues. The DNA of the CDR3 is TGCAGCGTTCTACTAGCGGGGCGGTGGACCCAGTACTTC. Amino acid sequence: CSVLLAGRWTQYF.

In its sample, this clone was seen a few times. This chain joins TRBV28 and TRBJ1-4, with D maybe TRBD1 (6 bases). CDR1 MDHEN and CDR2 SYDVKM come from the germline V gene. V lost 5 bases to trimming and J lost 0 bases, with 16 bases between them. This CDR3 spans 17 amino acids. The CDR3 is CASSGYGQPATNEKLFF. In nucleotides, the CDR3 is TGTGCCAGCAGTGGGTACGGACAGCCAGCAACTAATGAAAAACTGTTTTTT.

The rearrangement uses TRBV7-2 and TRBJ2-2, with D possibly being TRBD1 (6 bases). Germline V gene sequence: CDR1 SGHTA, CDR2 FQGNSA. V dropped 5 bases and J dropped 1 base, with 11 bases sitting between them. This CDR3 has 15 residues. The CDR3 sequence: CASSPQGQNTGELFF. In DNA, the CDR3 is TGTGCCAGCAGCCCCCAGGGACAGAACACCGGGGAGCTGTTTTTT.

The chain has TRBV11-2 and TRBJ2-6; D may be TRBD1 (6 bases). This CDR3 region has 15 residues. Trimming stripped 4 bases from V and 2 bases from J, with 9 bases between. CDR1 SGHAT and CDR2 FQNNGV come from the germline V gene. CDR3 nucleotide sequence: TGTGCCAGCAGCTCGGCAGGGGCTGGGGCCAACGTCCTGACTTTC. Amino acids: CASSSAGAGANVLTF.

In DNA, the CDR3 is TGCGCCAGCAGCCCACGGTCGCTAGCGGGAGTTAATGAGCAGTTCTTC. Translated, it gives CASSPRSLAGVNEQFF. This chain links TRBV5-1 with TRBJ2-1; 10 bases match TRBD2. Trimming removed 4 bases from V and 7 bases from J; junction bases left unmatched: 11. The germline V gene has CDR1 SGHRS and CDR2 YFSETQ. This CDR3 contains 16 residues.

This clone was found a few times. The chain recombines TRBV20-1 with TRBJ1-2, with D perhaps matching TRBD1 (6 bases). V lost 4 bases and J lost 7, with 10 bases in between. The length of the CDR3 is 11 residues. Germline V gene lookup returns CDR1 DFQATT and CDR2 SNEGSKA (reference sequence). CDR3 nucleotide sequence: TGCAGTGCTACACAGGGAGTTGGCTACACCTTC. Amino acid sequence: CSATQGVGYTF.

This clone was detected only a few times. V gene TRBV5-6 combines with J gene TRBJ1-1; TRBD1 agrees at 9 bases. The CDR3 has 15 residues. In germline, CDR1 is SGHDT, CDR2 YYEEEE. The V and J ends lost 0 bases and 3 bases, in that order; junction bases with no gene match: 3. The CDR3 sequence: CASSLVDRGDTEAFF. The CDR3 DNA reads as TGTGCCAGCAGCTTGGTGGACAGGGGTGACACTGAAGCTTTCTTT.

The chain is built from TRBV29-1 and TRBJ1-1, with D perhaps matching TRBD1 (5 bases). Trimming took off 6 bases at V and 0 bases at J, with 11 bases between the two ends. Germline assignment: CDR1 SQVTM and CDR2 ANQGSEA. This CDR3 is built from 13 residues. The CDR3 region has the DNA TGCAGCGTCGTGGGGACTCTGAACACTGAAGCTTTCTTT. Translated: CSVVGTLNTEAFF. The full variable domain, with the rest looked up from reference TRBV29-1 and TRBJ1-1, is SAVISQKPSRDICQRGTSLTIQCQVDSQVTMMFWYRQQPGQSLTLIATANQGSEATYESGFVIDKFPISRPNLTFSTLTVSNMSPEDSSIYLCSVVGTLNTEAFFGQGTRLTVV.

This rearrangement joins TRBV5-1 to TRBJ2-7, with a possible D match to TRBD2 (5 bases). Trimming shortened V by 0 bases and J by 6 bases, and 7 bases separated the two germline ends. Germline loops: CDR1 SGHRS, CDR2 YFSETQ. The CDR3 loop spans 12 amino acids. CDR3 sequence: CASSLEGSEQYF. The CDR3 nucleotides read TGCGCCAGCAGCTTGGAAGGGAGCGAGCAGTACTTC.

This clone was seen only a few times. The rearrangement joins TRBV2 to TRBJ2-3, with a tentative D call TRBD2 (5 bases). The CDR3 loop spans 17 amino acids. CDR1 is SNHLY and CDR2 is FYNNEI in the germline V gene. V lost 3 bases to trimming and J lost 0 bases, with 16 bases between them. The CDR3 sequence: CASSDGSRWTSTDTQYF. DNA for the CDR3: TGTGCCAGCAGTGACGGTTCAAGGTGGACTAGCACAGATACGCAGTATTTT.

The V call is TRBV2, the J call TRBJ1-6; a weak D match, TRBD1 (6 bases). Per the germline V gene, CDR1 is SNHLY and CDR2 is FYNNEI. V gave up 4 bases and J gave up 5 bases, with 12 bases separating them. This CDR3 comprises 15 residues. The CDR3 loop is CASSADRTNNSPLHF. The DNA for the CDR3 is TGTGCCAGCAGTGCCGACAGGACAAATAATTCACCCCTCCACTTT. Based on the CDR3 plus reference TRBV2 and TRBJ1-6, the full variable domain is EPEVTQTPSHQVTQMGQEVILRCVPISNHLYFYWYRQILGQKVEFLVSFYNNEISEKSEIFDDQFSVERPDGSNFTLKIRSTKLEDSAMYFCASSADRTNNSPLHFGNGTRLTVT.

The chain recombines TRBV29-1 with TRBJ2-1; the D is unclear. CDR3 length: 15 amino acids. Germline lookup yields CDR1 SQVTM and CDR2 ANQGSEA. Trimming cost V 4 bases and J 2 bases, with 15 bases left between them. The CDR3 DNA is TGCAGCGTTGTCGATCGGTTTGGGCCCTACAATGAGCAGTTCTTC. Protein product: CSVVDRFGPYNEQFF.

The rearrangement joins TRBV4-3 to TRBJ2-7; a weak D match, TRBD2 (5 bases). With 0 bases removed from V and 3 bases from J, the gap between germline ends came to 15 bases. Germline V gene sequence: CDR1 LGHNA, CDR2 YSLEER. The CDR3 contains 16 residues. CDR3 nucleotides: TGCGCCAGCAGCCAAGATGAGGGTCGGTCCCACTACGAGCAGTACTTC. Translated: CASSQDEGRSHYEQYF.

This clone has a handful of counts. The chain recombines TRBV7-2 with TRBJ2-1; TRBD1 matches at 12 bases. V lost 10 bases to trimming and J lost 6 bases; unmatched junction nucleotides: 10. There are 15 residues in the CDR3. Germline loops: CDR1 SGHTA, CDR2 FQGNSA. The CDR3, as DNA: TGTGCCACCTCCCGGGGACAGGGGGCGGTCAATGAGCAGTTCTTC. Encoded protein: CATSRGQGAVNEQFF. The variable domain in full, completed from reference TRBV7-2 and TRBJ2-1, reads GAGVSQSPSNKVTEKGKDVELRCDPISGHTALYWYRQSLGQGLEFLIYFQGNSAPDKSGLPSDRFSAERTGGSVSTLTIQRTQQEDSAVYLCATSRGQGAVNEQFFGPGTRLTVL.

The chain carries TRBV7-8 and TRBJ1-2; TRBD1 aligns across 8 bases. The V gene end was trimmed by 5 bases and the J gene end by 4 bases; junction bases not matched to a gene: 9. Germline loops: CDR1 SGHVS, CDR2 FQNEAQ. The CDR3 consists of 15 residues. Written as DNA, the CDR3 is TGTGCCAGCAGCACCCTTCACAGGGGGAGCTATGGCTACACCTTC. This translates into CASSTLHRGSYGYTF.

This clone was seen only a few times. The chain couples TRBV27 to TRBJ2-3, with TRBD1 matching 10 bases. Germline V gene lookup returns CDR1 MNHEY and CDR2 SMNVEV (reference sequence). The V segment lost 10 bases and the J segment 7 bases; nucleotides outside the gene matches: 11. The CDR3 has 14 amino acids. CDR3 sequence: CATRGGQGPNTQYF. The DNA for the CDR3 is TGTGCCACGCGAGGGGGACAGGGGCCAAATACGCAGTATTTT.

The CDR3 nucleotides read TGCAGCGGTACTAGCGGGTGGGGGGATACGCAGTATTTT. Its translation is CSGTSGWGDTQYF. The V gene is TRBV29-1, the J gene TRBJ2-3; 9 nucleotides agree with TRBD2. V dropped 7 bases and J dropped 6; count of bases not matched to a gene: 8. Germline CDR1 and CDR2: SQVTM and ANQGSEA. This CDR3 has 13 amino acids.

This clone came up a few times. This chain uses TRBV6-5 with TRBJ2-7; 8 positions agree with TRBD1. The CDR3 contains 13 residues. Per the germline V gene, CDR1 is MNHEY and CDR2 is SVGAGI. After removal of 5 bases from V and 2 bases from J, the junction contained 2 bases not matched to a gene. CDR3 in amino acids: CASSRDRTYEQYF. CDR3 DNA sequence: TGTGCCAGCAGTCGGGACAGGACCTACGAGCAGTACTTC.

This chain joins TRBV14 and TRBJ2-1; 10 nucleotides match TRBD2. There are 15 residues in the CDR3. The J segment lost 6 bases and the V segment lost 4 bases, leaving 6 bases of the junction unmatched. Germline CDR1 and CDR2: SGHDN and FVKESK. CDR3 bases: TGTGCCAGCAGCCGCAGCGGGAGGGCCAGCAATGAGCAGTTCTTC. This translates into CASSRSGRASNEQFF.

This clone was counted a few times. This chain joins TRBV30 and TRBJ1-5; TRBD1 might be the D (5 bases). The CDR3 sequence is 14 residues long. The germline V gene has CDR1 GTSNPN and CDR2 SVGIG (reference sequence). Deletions cut 0 bases from V and 0 bases from J, with 6 bases between. CDR3: CAWSVTASNQPQHF. The CDR3 bases are TGTGCCTGGAGTGTGACAGCTAGCAATCAGCCCCAGCATTTT.

The rearrangement links TRBV18 to TRBJ2-5; maybe TRBD1 (6 bases). The CDR3 consists of 15 residues. CDR1 is KGHSH, CDR2 LQKENI, per germline. With 6 bases removed from V and 2 bases from J, the gap between germline ends came to 16 bases. CDR3 in amino acids: CASSPLRTAQETQYF. The CDR3 DNA sequence: TGTGCCAGCTCTCCCTTAAGGACAGCACAAGAGACCCAGTACTTC.

This clone appeared a few times. V gene TRBV6-4 combines with J gene TRBJ2-6; perhaps TRBD1 as D (5 bases). The CDR3 sequence is 15 residues long. V lost 6 bases, J lost 0 bases, and 9 bases lay in between. Germline CDR1 is MRHNA and CDR2 is SNTAGT. The chain's CDR3 is CASRPDSSGANVLTF. The CDR3 nucleotides read TGTGCCAGCAGGCCCGACAGCTCTGGGGCCAACGTCCTGACTTTC.

This clone was picked up a small number of times. The V and J genes are TRBV7-2 and TRBJ2-3; D perhaps matches TRBD2 (6 bases). The germline V and J ends were trimmed by 5 bases and 1 base, with 10 bases remaining between them. In germline, CDR1 is SGHTA, CDR2 FQGNSA. The CDR3 consists of 14 residues. The CDR3 loop reads CASSLERGTDTQYF. CDR3 DNA: TGTGCCAGCAGCCTAGAGCGGGGCACAGATACGCAGTATTTT.

This clone was detected a few times. The chain joins TRBV5-1 to TRBJ2-7, with D possibly being TRBD2 (5 bases). V shed 0 bases and J shed 5 bases, with 12 bases lying between them. The CDR3 has 14 residues. Germline CDR1 SGHRS, CDR2 YFSETQ. The CDR3 nucleotides read TGCGCCAGCAGCTTGGGAGGGCTCTGGGACGAGCAGTACTTC. It is translated as CASSLGGLWDEQYF.

The J gene is TRBJ2-1, the V gene TRBV28, with 8 bases lining up with TRBD2. Germline V CDR1 and CDR2: MDHEN, SYDVKM. The CDR3 sequence is 15 residues long. The trim removed 6 bases at V and 8 bases at J, leaving 12 bases unmatched. Written as DNA, the CDR3 is TGTGCCAGCAGCGCGAGCGGGAGAGTGTGGTATGAGCAGTTCTTC. This codes for CASSASGRVWYEQFF.

This clone has more than one count but fewer than ten. The chain links TRBV7-6 to TRBJ2-1; maybe TRBD1 (6 bases). Germline CDR1 is SGHVS and CDR2 is FNYEAQ. Trimming stripped 5 bases from V and 7 bases from J, with 21 bases between. The length of the CDR3 is 16 residues. CDR3 DNA sequence: TGTGCCAGCAGCCCCCGATACAGGGCATCGGGGAATGAGCAGTTCTTC. Its translation: CASSPRYRASGNEQFF.

This clone has a handful of counts. The rearrangement joins TRBV7-3 to TRBJ2-2, with D possibly being TRBD2 (5 bases). CDR3 size: 16 residues. The germline V and J ends were trimmed by 5 bases and 4 bases, with 17 bases remaining between them. Germline CDR1 is SGHTA and CDR2 is FQGTGA. CDR3 nucleotides: TGTGCCAGCAGCCCCCCGCGGGTGGACCCCACCGGGGAGCTGTTTTTT. Encoded protein: CASSPPRVDPTGELFF.

As for this clone: This specimen includes other DNA sequences encoding the same CDR3. The rearrangement joins TRBV10-3 to TRBJ2-5; 9 nucleotides match TRBD1. The germline CDR1 and CDR2 sequences are ENHRY and SYGVKD. The ends lost 6 bases at V and 3 bases at J; junction bases unmatched: 2. This CDR3 is built from 13 residues. CDR3 residues: CAISRTGEETQYF. CDR3 sequence (DNA): TGTGCCATCAGCCGGACAGGGGAAGAGACCCAGTACTTC.